This TCR beta chain derives from a study of shared clonotypes between healthy human individuals. This CDR3 contains 13 residues. V lost 0 bases to trimming and J lost 6 bases, with 6 bases between them. The germline gives CDR1 SGHDT, CDR2 YYEEEE. Sequencing used immunoSEQ multiplex PCR; TCRdb keeps in-frame clones, though not all of them. Among roughly 2.5 million clones listed, around 94% were seen once. The chain joins TRBV5-6 to TRBJ2-2; no definite D call. The source is a man aged 18 to 35 in good health. The sample taken for sequencing was naive CD4+ T cells sorted from blood. Subset in this sample: CD45RA+ positively selected. Written as DNA, the CDR3 is TGTGCCAGCAGCTTGGTGCTCCCCGGGGAGCTGTTTTTT. Protein product: CASSLVLPGELFF.